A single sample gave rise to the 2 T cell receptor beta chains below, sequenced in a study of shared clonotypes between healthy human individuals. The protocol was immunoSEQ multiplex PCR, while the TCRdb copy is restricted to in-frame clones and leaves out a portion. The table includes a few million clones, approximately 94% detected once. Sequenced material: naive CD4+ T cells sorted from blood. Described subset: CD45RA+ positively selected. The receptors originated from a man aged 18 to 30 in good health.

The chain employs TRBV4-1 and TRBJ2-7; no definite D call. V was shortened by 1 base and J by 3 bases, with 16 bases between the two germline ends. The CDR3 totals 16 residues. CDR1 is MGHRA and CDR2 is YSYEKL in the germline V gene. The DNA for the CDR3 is TGCGCCAGCAGCCAAGGAGACAATCCCGCCTTCTACGAGCAGTACTTC. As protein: CASSQGDNPAFYEQYF.

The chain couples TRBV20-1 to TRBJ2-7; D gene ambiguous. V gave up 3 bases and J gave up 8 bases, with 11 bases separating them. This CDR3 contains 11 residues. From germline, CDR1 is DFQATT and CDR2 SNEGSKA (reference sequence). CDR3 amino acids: CSASGIEKQYF. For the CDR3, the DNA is TGCAGTGCTAGCGGAATCGAAAAGCAGTACTTC.